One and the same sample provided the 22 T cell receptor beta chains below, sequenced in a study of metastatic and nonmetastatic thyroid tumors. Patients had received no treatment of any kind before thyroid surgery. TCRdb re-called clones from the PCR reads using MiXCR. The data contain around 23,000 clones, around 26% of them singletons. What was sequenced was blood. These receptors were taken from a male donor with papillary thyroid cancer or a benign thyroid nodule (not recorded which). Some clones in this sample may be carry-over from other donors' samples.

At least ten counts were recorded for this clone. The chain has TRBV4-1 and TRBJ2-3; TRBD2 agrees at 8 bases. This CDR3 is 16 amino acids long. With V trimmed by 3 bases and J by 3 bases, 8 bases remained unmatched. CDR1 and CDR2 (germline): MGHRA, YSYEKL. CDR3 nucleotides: TGCGCCAGCAGCCACAGGACGGGGGGGTTGACAGATACGCAGTATTTT. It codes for CASSHRTGGLTDTQYF.

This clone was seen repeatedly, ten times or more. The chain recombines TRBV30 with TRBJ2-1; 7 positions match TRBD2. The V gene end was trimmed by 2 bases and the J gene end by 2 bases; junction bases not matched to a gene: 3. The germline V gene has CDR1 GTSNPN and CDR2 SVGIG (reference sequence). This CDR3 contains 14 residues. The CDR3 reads CAWSRGSPYNEQFF. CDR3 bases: TGTGCCTGGAGTCGCGGGAGTCCCTACAATGAGCAGTTCTTC. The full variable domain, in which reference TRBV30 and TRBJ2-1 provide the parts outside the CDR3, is SQTIHQWPATLVQPVGSPLSLECTVEGTSNPNLYWYRQAAGRGLQLLFYSVGIGQISSEVPQNLSASRPQDRQFILSSKKLLLSDSGFYLCAWSRGSPYNEQFFGPGTRLTVL.

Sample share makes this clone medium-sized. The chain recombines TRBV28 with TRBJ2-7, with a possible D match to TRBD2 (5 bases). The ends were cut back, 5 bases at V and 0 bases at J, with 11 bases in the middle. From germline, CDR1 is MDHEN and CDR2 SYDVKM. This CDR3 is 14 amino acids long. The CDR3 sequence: CASSGGGISYEQYF. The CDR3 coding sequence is TGTGCCAGCAGTGGAGGAGGAATCTCCTACGAGCAGTACTTC.

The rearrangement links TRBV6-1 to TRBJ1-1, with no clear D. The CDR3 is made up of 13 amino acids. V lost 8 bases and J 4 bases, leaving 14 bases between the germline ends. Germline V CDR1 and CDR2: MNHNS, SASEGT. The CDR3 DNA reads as TGTGCCAGCCTCCCCCGGTTAACCACTGAAGCTTTCTTT. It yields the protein CASLPRLTTEAFF.

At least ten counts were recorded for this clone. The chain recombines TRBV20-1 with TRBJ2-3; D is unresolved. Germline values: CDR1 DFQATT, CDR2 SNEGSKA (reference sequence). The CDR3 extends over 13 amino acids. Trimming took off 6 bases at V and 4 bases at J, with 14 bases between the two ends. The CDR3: CSAGYFGADTQYF. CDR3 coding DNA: TGCAGTGCGGGGTATTTTGGGGCAGATACGCAGTATTTT.

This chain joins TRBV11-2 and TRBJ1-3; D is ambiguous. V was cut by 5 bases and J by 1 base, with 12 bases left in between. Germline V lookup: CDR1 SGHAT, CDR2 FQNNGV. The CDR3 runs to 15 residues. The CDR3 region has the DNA TGTGCCAGCAGCACTCTCGAAAGATCTGGAAACACCATATATTTT. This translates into CASSTLERSGNTIYF.

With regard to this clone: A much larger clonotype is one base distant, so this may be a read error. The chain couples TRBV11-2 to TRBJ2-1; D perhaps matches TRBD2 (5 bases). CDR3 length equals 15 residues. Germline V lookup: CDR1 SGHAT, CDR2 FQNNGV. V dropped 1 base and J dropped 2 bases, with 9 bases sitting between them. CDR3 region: CASSLGAGAYNEQFF. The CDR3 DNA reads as TGTGCCAGCAGCTTAGGGGCGGGTGCCTACAATGAGCAGTTCTTC.

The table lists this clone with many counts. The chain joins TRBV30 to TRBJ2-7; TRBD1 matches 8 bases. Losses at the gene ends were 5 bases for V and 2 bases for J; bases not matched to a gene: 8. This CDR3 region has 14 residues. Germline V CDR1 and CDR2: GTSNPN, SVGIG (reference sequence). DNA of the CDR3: TGTGCCTGGGCCCTAGCAGGGGGCGCCTACGAGCAGTACTTC. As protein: CAWALAGGAYEQYF.

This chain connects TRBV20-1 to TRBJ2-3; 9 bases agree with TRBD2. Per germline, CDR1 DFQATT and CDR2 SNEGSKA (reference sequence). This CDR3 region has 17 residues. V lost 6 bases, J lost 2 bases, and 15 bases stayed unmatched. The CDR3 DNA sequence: TGCAGTGCCAAACATGTAGCGGGAGACCATTTCACAGATACGCAGTATTTT. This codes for CSAKHVAGDHFTDTQYF.

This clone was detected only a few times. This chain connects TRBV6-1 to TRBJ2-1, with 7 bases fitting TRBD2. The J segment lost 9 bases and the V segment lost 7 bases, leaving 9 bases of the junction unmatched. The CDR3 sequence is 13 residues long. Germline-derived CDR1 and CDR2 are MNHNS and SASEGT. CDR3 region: CASIFRTSGEQFF. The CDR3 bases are TGTGCCAGCATATTCAGGACTAGTGGTGAGCAGTTCTTC.

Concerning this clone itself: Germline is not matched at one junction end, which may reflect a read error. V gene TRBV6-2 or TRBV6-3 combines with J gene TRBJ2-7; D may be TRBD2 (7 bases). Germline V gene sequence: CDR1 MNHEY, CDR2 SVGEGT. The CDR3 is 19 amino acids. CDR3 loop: CASCYVFPQGGTIQHEQYF. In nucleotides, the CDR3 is TGTGCCAGCTGTTACGTCTTCCCGCAAGGGGGGACTATCCAGCACGAGCAGTACTTC.

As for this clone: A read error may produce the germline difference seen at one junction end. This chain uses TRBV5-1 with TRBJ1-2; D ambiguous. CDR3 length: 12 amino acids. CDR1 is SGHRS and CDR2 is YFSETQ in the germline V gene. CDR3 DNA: TGCGCGAGCAGCAAGGGTGCCGTGGGCTACACCTTC. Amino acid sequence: CASSKGAVGYTF.

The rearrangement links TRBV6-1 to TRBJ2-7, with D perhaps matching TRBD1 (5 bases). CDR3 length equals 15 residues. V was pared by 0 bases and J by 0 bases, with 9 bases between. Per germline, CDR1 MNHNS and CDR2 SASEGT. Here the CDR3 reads CASSEADKTSYEQYF. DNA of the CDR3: TGTGCCAGCAGTGAAGCGGACAAAACCTCCTACGAGCAGTACTTC.

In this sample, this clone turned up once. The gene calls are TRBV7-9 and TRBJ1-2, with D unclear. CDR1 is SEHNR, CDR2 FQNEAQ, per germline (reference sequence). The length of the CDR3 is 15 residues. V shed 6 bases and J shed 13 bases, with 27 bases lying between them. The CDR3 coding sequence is TGTGCCAGCAGGGCCTTCGGTGCGGCTGACCATGGCATCACCTTC. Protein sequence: CASRAFGAADHGITF. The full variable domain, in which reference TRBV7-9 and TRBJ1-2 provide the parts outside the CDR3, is DTGVSQNPRHKITKRGQNVTFRCDPISEHNRLYWYRQTLGQGPEFLTYFQNEAQLEKSRLLSDRFSAERPKGSFSTLEIQRTEQGDSAMYLCASRAFGAADHGITFGSGTRLTVV.

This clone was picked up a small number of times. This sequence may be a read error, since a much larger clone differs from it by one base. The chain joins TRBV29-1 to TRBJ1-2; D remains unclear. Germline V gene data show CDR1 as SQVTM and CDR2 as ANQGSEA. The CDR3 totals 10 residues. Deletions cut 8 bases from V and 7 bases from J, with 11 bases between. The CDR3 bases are TGCAGCTCCGAGTCGGCTGGCTACACCTTC. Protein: CSSESAGYTF.

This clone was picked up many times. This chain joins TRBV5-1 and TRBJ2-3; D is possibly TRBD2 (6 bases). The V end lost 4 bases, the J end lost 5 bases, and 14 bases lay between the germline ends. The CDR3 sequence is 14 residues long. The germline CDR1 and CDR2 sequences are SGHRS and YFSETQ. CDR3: CASSNPEGGDTQYF. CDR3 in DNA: TGCGCCAGCAGCAACCCGGAGGGAGGAGATACGCAGTATTTT.

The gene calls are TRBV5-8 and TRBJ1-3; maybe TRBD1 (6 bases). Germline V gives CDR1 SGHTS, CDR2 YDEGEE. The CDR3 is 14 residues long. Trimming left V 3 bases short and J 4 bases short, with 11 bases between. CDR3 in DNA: TGTGCCAGCAGCTGGAGGACAGAGGGAAACACCATATATTTT. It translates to CASSWRTEGNTIYF.

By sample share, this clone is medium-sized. CDR3 sequence reads: CASSYLFRDSTYEQYF. In nucleotides, the CDR3 is TGTGCCAGCAGTTATCTATTCCGGGACTCCACCTACGAGCAGTACTTC. V usage is TRBV6-2 or TRBV6-3 and J usage is TRBJ2-7, with D tentatively TRBD2 (6 bases). The V gene's germline CDR1 is MNHEY and CDR2 SVGEGT. The CDR3 contains 16 residues. Between the trimmed V and J ends, which lost 3 bases and 2 bases, there was a span of 17 bases.

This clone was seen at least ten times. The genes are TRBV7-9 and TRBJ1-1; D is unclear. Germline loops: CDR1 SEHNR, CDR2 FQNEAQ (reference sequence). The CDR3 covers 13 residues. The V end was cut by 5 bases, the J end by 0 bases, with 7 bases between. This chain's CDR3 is CASSPTVNTEAFF. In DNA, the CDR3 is TGTGCCAGCAGCCCCACAGTGAACACTGAAGCTTTCTTT.

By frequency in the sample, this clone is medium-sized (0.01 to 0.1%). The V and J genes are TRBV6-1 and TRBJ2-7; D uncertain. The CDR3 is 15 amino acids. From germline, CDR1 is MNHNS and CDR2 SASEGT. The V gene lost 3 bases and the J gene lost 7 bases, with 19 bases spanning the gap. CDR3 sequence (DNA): TGTGCCAGCAGTGACTCACTGGGTCCGACGTGGGAGCAGTACTTC. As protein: CASSDSLGPTWEQYF.

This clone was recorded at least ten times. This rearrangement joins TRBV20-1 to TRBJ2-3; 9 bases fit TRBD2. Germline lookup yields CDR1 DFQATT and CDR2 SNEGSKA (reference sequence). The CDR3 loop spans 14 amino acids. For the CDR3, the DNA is TGCAGCCAGCCAGCGGGAGGCGTCACAGATACGCAGTATTTT. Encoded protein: CSQPAGGVTDTQYF.

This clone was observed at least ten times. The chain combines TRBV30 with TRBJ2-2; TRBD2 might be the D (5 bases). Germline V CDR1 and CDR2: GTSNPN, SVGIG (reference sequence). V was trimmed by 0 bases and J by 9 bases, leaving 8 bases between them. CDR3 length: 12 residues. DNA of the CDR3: TGTGCCTGGAGTGTACCCGGGAGGGAGCTGTTTTTT. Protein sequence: CAWSVPGRELFF.